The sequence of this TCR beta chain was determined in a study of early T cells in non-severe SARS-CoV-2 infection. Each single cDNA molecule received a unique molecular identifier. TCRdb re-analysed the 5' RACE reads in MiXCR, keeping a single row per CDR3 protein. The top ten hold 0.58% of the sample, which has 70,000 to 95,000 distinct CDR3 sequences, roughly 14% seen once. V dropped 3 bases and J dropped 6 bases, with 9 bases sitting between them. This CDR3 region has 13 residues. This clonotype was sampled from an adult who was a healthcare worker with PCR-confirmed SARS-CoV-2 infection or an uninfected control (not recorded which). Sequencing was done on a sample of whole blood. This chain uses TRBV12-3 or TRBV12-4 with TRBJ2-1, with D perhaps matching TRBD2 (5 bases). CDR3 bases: TGTGCCAGCAGTTTTCCGGGAACCAATGAGCAGTTCTTC. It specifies CASSFPGTNEQFF.